The entry below describes one TCR beta chain. The antigen is unknown. Before sequencing took place, the ViraFEST assay used viral peptide pools to expand antigen-specific CD4+ T cells. After roughly ten days in culture, the CD4+ T cells were isolated. Cultures received IL-2 medium that replaced half the medium on days 3 and 7. The data stem from a study of vaccination effects on CD4 cells after COVID-19. Notes on the study in general: Both infection-induced and vaccine-induced clones contracted markedly at late post-vaccination timepoints.

Profiling relied on immunoSEQ multiplex PCR, and the TCRdb table lists in-frame clones only, not all of them. Of about 20,000 clones listed, approximately 63% are singletons. V was clipped by 7 bases and J by 0 bases; unmatched bases: 5. CDR1 and CDR2 (germline): MNHEY, SVGAGI. The CDR3 sequence is 15 residues long. The sequence was collected from a human donor who received a COVID-19 vaccine. The sequences come from CD4+ T cells from PBMCs cultured with HCoV-229E spike peptides, collected before COVID-19 vaccination. The chain combines TRBV6-5 with TRBJ2-7, with 11 bases identical to TRBD1. CDR3 DNA: TGTGCCAGCATGACCGGGACAGGGGGCTCCTACGAGCAGTACTTC. This encodes CASMTGTGGSYEQYF.